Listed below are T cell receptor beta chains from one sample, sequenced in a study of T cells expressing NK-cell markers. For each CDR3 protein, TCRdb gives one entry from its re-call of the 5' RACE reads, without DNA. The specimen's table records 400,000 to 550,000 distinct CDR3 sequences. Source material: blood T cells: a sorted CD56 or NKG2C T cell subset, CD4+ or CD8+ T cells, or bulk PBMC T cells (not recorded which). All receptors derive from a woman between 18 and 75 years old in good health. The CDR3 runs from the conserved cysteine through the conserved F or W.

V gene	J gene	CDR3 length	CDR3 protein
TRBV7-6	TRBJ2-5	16	CASSLGASGGRETQYF
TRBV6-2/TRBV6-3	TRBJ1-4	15	CASSRVGSMNEKLFF
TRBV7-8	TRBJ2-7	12	CASSFDSYEQYF
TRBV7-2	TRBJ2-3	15	CASSLAGAPSDTQYF
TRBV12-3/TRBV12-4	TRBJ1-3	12	CASTPSAHTIYF
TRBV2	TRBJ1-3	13	CASSGDPGNTIYF
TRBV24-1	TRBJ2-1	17	CATSAPGGLAGYNEQFF
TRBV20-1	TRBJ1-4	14	CSTAYEATNEKLFF
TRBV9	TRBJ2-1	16	CASSVGGGGTHNEQFF
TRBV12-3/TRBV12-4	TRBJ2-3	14	CASRLAGGSDTQYF
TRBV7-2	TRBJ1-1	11	CASTDSTEAFF
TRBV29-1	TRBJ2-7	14	CSVQPRTSSYEQYF
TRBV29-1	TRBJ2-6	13	CSVLVAGANVLTF
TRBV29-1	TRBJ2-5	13	CSVESGTGPREYF
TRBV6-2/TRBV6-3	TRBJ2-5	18	CASSYRTGTSGLQETQYF
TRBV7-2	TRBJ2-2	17	CASSRQRQGLQTGELFF
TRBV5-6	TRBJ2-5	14	CASSLVGRGETQYF
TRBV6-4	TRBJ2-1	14	CASSDSSGARFKFF
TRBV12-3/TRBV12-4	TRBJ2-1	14	CASSPGQGVNEQFF
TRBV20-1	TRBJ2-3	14	CSGTGEEGTDTQYF
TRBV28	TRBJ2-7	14	CASSLYLLTYEQYF
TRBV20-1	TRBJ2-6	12	CALPSGANVLTF
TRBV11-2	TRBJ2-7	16	CASSSRLDRGPDEQYF
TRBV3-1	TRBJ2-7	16	CASSQEGPWTGYEQYF
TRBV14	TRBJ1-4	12	CASSQDPEKLFF
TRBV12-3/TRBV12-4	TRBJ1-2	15	CASSYTGGYNYGYTF
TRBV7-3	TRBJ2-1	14	CASTLSGGADEQFF
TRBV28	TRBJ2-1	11	CASSGTRGGFF
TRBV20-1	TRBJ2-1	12	CSASGLDNEQFF
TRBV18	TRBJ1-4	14	CASSPQGGSEKLFF
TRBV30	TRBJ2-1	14	CAWSELDTLDEQFF
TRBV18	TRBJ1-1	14	CASSPQGATTEAFF
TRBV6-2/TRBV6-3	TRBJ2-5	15	CATRTPPGLAETQYF
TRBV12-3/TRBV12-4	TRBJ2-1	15	CASSLRTSGDNEQFF
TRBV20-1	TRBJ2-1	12	CSASGTYNEQFF
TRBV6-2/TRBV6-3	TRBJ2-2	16	CASSYRRGGNTGELFF
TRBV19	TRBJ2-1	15	CASSPTGWESNEQFF
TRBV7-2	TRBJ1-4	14	CASTLGPGVEKLFF
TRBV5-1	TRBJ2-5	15	CASSSDRGPWETQYF
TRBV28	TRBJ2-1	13	CASSDISYNEQFF
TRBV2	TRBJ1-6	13	CAQRDNGGSPLHF
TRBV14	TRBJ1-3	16	CASSPLGGTSGNTIYF
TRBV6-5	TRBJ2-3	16	CASSYSVATSTDTQYF
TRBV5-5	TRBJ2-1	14	CASSLGSLLGEQFF
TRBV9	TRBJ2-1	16	CASSVAGYQGYNEQFF
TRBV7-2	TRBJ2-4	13	CASREGTKNIQYF
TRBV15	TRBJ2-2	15	CATSREQGYTGELFF
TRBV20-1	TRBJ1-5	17	CSARGQGGKYSNQPQHF
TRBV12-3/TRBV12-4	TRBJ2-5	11	CASSLSATQYF
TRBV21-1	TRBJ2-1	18	CASSKAGKRDPSYNEQFF
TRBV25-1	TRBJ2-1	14	CASSPRWDAAEQFF
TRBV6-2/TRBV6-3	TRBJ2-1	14	CASSYGLAVVEQFF
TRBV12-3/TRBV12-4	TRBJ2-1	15	CASSLAGLAGAVQFF
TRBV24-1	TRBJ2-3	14	CATSVTGGTDTQYF
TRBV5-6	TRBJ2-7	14	CASSSGLEDNEQYF
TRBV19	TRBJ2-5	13	CASHSGQKETQYF
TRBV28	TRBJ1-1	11	CASRASTEAFF
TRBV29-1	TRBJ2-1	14	CSVDGRDRYNEQFF
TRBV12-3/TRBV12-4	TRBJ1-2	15	CASSWGTDSWYGYTF